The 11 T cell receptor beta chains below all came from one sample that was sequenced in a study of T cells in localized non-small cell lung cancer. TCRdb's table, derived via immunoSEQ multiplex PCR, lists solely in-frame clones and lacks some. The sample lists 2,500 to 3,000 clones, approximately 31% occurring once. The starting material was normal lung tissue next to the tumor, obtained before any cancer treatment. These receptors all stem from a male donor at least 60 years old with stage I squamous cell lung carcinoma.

The CDR3 protein is CAWSGLRRAGELFF. Here the CDR3 DNA reads TGTGCCTGGAGTGGTCTTCGCAGGGCCGGGGAGCTGTTTTTT. The chain links TRBV30 to TRBJ2-2; weak D call: TRBD1 (5 bases). The germline V gene encodes CDR1 GTSNPN and CDR2 SVGIG (reference sequence). This CDR3 is 14 amino acids long. V lost 1 base to trimming and J lost 6 bases, with 12 bases between them.

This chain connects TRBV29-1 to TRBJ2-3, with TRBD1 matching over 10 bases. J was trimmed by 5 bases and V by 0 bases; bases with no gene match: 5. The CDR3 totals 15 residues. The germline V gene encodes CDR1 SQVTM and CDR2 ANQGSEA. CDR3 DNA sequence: TGCAGCGTTGAAGATTGGACAGGGGGATTAGATACGCAGTATTTT. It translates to CSVEDWTGGLDTQYF.

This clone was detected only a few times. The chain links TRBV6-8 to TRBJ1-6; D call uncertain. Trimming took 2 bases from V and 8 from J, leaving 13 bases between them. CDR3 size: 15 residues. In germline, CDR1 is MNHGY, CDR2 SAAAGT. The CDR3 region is CASSYDVGSDSPLHF. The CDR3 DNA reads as TGTGCCAGCAGTTACGATGTGGGGAGTGATTCACCCCTCCACTTT.

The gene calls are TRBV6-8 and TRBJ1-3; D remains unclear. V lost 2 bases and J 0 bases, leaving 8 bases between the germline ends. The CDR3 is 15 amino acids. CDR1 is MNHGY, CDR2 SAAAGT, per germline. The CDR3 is CASSYQEFSGNTIYF. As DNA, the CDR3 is TGTGCCAGCAGTTACCAGGAATTCTCTGGAAACACCATATATTTT.

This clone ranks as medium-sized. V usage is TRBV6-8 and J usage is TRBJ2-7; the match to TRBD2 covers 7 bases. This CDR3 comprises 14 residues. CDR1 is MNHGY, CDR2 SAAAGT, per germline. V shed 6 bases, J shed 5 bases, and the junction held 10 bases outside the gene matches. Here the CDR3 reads CASSTGGTQHEQYF. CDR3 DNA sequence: TGTGCCAGCAGCACGGGGGGTACTCAGCACGAGCAGTACTTC.

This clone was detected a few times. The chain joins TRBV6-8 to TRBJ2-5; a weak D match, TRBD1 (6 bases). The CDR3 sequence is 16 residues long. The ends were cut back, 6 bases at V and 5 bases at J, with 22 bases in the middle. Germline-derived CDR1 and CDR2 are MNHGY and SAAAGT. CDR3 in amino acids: CASSPIRQVMFETQYF. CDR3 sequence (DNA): TGTGCCAGCAGCCCAATACGACAGGTTATGTTTGAGACCCAGTACTTC.

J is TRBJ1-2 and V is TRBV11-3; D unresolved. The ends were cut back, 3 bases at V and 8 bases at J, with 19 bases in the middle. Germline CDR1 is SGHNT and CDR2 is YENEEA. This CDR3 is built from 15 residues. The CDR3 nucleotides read TGTGCCAGCAGCTTTCCCGGGGTTGATGCTTCCGGCTACACCTTC. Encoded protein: CASSFPGVDASGYTF.

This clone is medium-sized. The CDR3: CASSPLEASLAFF. In DNA, the CDR3 is TGTGCCAGCAGCCCCCTTGAGGCCTCTCTAGCTTTCTTT. J is TRBJ1-1 and V is TRBV7-2; D is unresolved. The germline gives CDR1 SGHTA, CDR2 FQGNSA. V was pared by 5 bases and J by 10 bases, with 17 bases between. The CDR3 is 13 residues long.

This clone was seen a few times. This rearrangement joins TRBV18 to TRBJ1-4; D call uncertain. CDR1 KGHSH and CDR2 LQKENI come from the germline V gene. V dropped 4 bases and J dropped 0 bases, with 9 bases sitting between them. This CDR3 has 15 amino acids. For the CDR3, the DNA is TGTGCCAGCTCACGAACTTATGCAACTAATGAAAAACTGTTTTTT. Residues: CASSRTYATNEKLFF.

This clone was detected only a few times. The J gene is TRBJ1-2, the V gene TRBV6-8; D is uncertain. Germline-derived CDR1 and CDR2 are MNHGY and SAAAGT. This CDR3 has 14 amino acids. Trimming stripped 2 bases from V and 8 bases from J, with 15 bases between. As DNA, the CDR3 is TGTGCCAGCAGTTACCCGACTCTCCTAGGGGGCTACACCTTC. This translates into CASSYPTLLGGYTF.

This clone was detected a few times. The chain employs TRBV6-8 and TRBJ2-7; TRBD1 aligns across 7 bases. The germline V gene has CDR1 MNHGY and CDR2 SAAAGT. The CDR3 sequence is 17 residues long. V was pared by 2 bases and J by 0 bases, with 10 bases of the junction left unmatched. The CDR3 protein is CASSYRTGPLSSYEQYF. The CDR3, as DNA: TGTGCCAGCAGTTACCGGACAGGTCCCCTGAGCTCCTACGAGCAGTACTTC.